Sequencing of this T cell receptor (beta chain) was carried out in a study of shared clonotypes between healthy human individuals. Whole-study findings and limits: Compared with memory subsets, naive subsets generally had larger estimated richness.

Points on this clone: Its antigen is not identified.

Germline loops: CDR1 SGHNT, CDR2 YYREEE (reference sequence). This CDR3 contains 13 residues. The junction had 6 bases not matched to a gene; V was cut back by 4 bases and J by 6 bases. Sequencing was performed with immunoSEQ multiplex PCR; in TCRdb, only in-frame clones are kept and a portion is missing. The sample contains 2 million to 3 million clones, around nine tenths of which appear only once. This TCR derives from a man between 18 and 29 years old in good health. The genes are TRBV5-4 and TRBJ1-1, with 7 positions matching TRBD1. The sample was naive CD4+ T cells sorted from blood. The subset here: CD45RA+ positively selected. The DNA of the CDR3 is TGTGCCAGCAGCCCTGACAGGGACGCTGAAGCTTTCTTT. Encoded protein: CASSPDRDAEAFF.